The clone carrying this T cell receptor beta chain was seen once. Its antigen is as yet unknown. These data come from a study of cytomegalovirus exposure and HLA in healthy donors. Study conclusions and caveats: Rare TCR sequences dominated, though some public TCRs recurred in many donors. Among TCR beta chains, those listed as cytomegalovirus-associated numbered 164. In a later analysis, common viral pathogens appeared linked to several of the most significant clusters.

All donors participated as healthy donors of bone marrow. PCR involved 60 Vbeta and 13 Jbeta primers. The table came from immunoSEQ multiplex PCR; TCRdb's copy has only in-frame clones and leaves some out. Here the sample spans 200,000 or so clones, nearly 80% being singletons. The CDR3 sequence is 13 residues long. The germline CDR1 and CDR2 sequences are SGHTA and FQGNSA. V lost 1 base and J 9 bases, leaving 7 bases between the germline ends. The chain recombines TRBV7-2 with TRBJ1-6; D gene unclear. The origin of this receptor is a young woman in good health and CMV-seropositive. Input material: PBMCs. The chain's CDR3 is CASSLGGSSPLHF. The CDR3 DNA reads as TGTGCCAGCAGCTTAGGTGGGAGTTCACCCCTCCACTTT.